This T cell receptor beta chain was identified in a study of breast tumors, draining lymph nodes, adjacent tissues listed by TCRdb under 2016. Turning to the overall study: TCR beta repertoires were compared across tumor, adjacent nontumor tissue and axillary lymph nodes obtained from breast cancer patients. In human breast cancer, the study set out to assess how tumor, surrounding tissue and draining lymph node repertoires relate to one another and whether T cells might be exchanged between them.

Lymph node samples were obtained from the axillary draining lymph nodes of breast cancer patients. TCRdb names Illumina HiSeq 2000 as the instrument used. Multiplex PCR amplification was used to generate the TCR beta chain libraries. High-throughput sequencing was used to analyze the amplified TCR beta chain products. Using fastp trimming at Q25 and MiXCR clonotype assembly, TCRdb reanalyzed the public sequencing data and kept in-frame beta chains. Entries are consolidated by CDR3 protein sequence, retaining the most common genes and DNA. The sample includes fewer than 200,000 distinct CDR3 sequences, with roughly a third observed a single time. Over 3.5% of the sample goes to the ten largest clones. V lost 0 bases and J lost 5 bases, and the count of bases not matched to a germline gene is 13. From a lookup of the germline V gene (reference sequence), CDR1 and CDR2 are DFQATT and SNEGSKA. The CDR3 has 17 amino acids, counting the end cysteine and phenylalanine. Of the read, only the CDR3 DNA is kept; its 51 bases are in frame from base 1.

What the research found in general, with its limitations: T-cell repertoire diversity in tumors was found to be lower than in lymph nodes but higher than in nontumor tissue, and preferential V and J gene usage was observed. The conclusion that tumor T cells originate in lymph nodes was presented as consistent with a hypothesis rather than as directly demonstrated. A scenario in which most tumor T cells derive from the lymph node and then expand within tumor tissue was judged to be consistent with the data. In luminal-like breast cancer, tumor and nontumor tissue repertoires resembled each other significantly more than in basal-like breast cancer.

With regard to this clonotype: What this receptor recognizes is not known. No base quality values were provided; no much bigger clone lies one nucleotide off.

The chain is encoded by TRBV20-1 joined to TRBJ2-1, with 7 bases matching TRBD2. The source is a female donor with breast cancer. Some clones in this sample may be carry-over from other donors' samples. Sequenced sample: axillary lymph node tissue. The CDR3 reads CSARDNLGGSAHNEQFF. The nucleotide sequence reads TGCAGTGCTAGAGATAACCTAGGCGGGAGCGCTCACAATGAGCAGTTCTTC.